This T cell receptor beta chain is from a study of blood T cell repertoires in COVID-19. Whole-study context: Some COVID-19 samples were acute and others convalescent; all came from the United States, Italy and Spain. From T cells, B-cell-depleted T cells, or PBMCs came the material, which was cDNA or gDNA.

As handled by the study authors: Estimated nucleated cell counts came from reference gene primer amplification. The data were produced by immunoSEQ multiplex PCR, yet TCRdb's version contains in-frame clones alone and is incomplete. That table supplies the V and J calls and clone size; D and trimming were determined from the DNA. The profile shows about 260,000 clones, approximately 91% of them singletons. Sequences were obtained from peripheral blood. The origin of this receptor is a human donor in a cohort sampled during active COVID-19.

Here the CDR3 reads CASSQKREFIYEQYF. CDR3 in DNA: TGTGCCAGCAGCCAGAAGAGGGAATTTATCTACGAGCAGTACTTC. The chain couples TRBV25-1 to TRBJ2-7; D is perhaps TRBD2 (5 bases). Deletions cut 6 bases from V and 3 bases from J, with 18 bases between. The germline gives CDR1 MGHDK, CDR2 SYGVNS. The CDR3 spans 15 residues.